This entry lists 10 T cell receptor beta chains sequenced from one sample in a study of T cells in Graves' hyperthyroidism and ophthalmopathy (dated by TCRdb to the late 2010s). Library method: multiplex PCR. The sequencer listed for this sample is Illumina HiSeq 2000. The TCR beta CDR3 regions were amplified from the RNA transcripts. The first round of RT-PCR for the TCR CDR3 was performed with the HTBI primer set and the Qiagen OneStep RT-PCR kit. The raw public reads went through TCRdb reprocessing: fastp at Q25, MiXCR clone calling, in-frame beta chains kept. Every CDR3 protein is listed once, alongside the most common genes and DNA of its rows. This sample comprises hundreds of thousands of distinct CDR3 sequences, over 15% of them detected only once. The ten largest account for around 30% of the sample. Sequencing was carried out using blood. The receptors were sampled from a woman between 18 and 29 years old with Graves' ophthalmopathy.

A few counts support this clonotype. The chain carries TRBV7-6 and TRBJ1-4; D is perhaps TRBD1 (6 bases). V lost 8 bases, J lost 3 bases, and 19 bases lay in between. CDR3 length equals 16 residues. Germline values: CDR1 SGHVS, CDR2 FNYEAQ. DNA for the CDR3: TGTGCCAGCGGCGATTTGATGGGGGGCGCTAATGAAAAACTGTTTTTT. Encoded protein: CASGDLMGGANEKLFF.

This clonotype was seen repeatedly, ten times or more. This sequence joins TRBV5-1 and TRBJ2-7; the D gene is possibly TRBD1 (5 bases). Trimming took 1 base from V and 9 from J, leaving 11 bases between them. This CDR3 is 12 amino acids long. In germline, CDR1 is SGHRS, CDR2 YFSETQ. The CDR3 bases are TGCGCCAGCAGCTTGCCCGATCAGGGGCAGTACTTC. The encoded protein is CASSLPDQGQYF.

This clonotype was observed many times. The J gene is TRBJ2-1, the V gene TRBV12-3 or TRBV12-4, with TRBD2 matching 13 bases. The CDR3 spans 17 residues. Trimming took 2 bases from V and 6 from J; bases not matched to a gene: 7. For the CDR3, the DNA is TGTGCCAGCAGTTTACCAGCGGGACTAGCGGGGATCAATGAGCAGTTCTTC. Translated: CASSLPAGLAGINEQFF.

Many counts were recorded for this clonotype. This chain uses TRBV10-3 with TRBJ1-1; 8 bases map to TRBD1. J gave up 2 bases and V 3 bases, and 8 bases lay outside the gene matches. Per the germline V gene, CDR1 is ENHRY and CDR2 is SYGVKD. The CDR3 loop spans 16 amino acids. The CDR3: CAISDDGTGRNTEAFF. CDR3 DNA: TGTGCCATCAGTGATGACGGGACAGGACGAAACACTGAAGCTTTCTTT.

This clonotype appeared many times. The chain employs TRBV19 and TRBJ1-1; D call uncertain. Germline V gene sequence: CDR1 LNHDA, CDR2 SQIVND (reference sequence). V lost 5 bases and J 2 bases, leaving 15 bases between the germline ends. CDR3 length: 15 amino acids. The CDR3 spells CASSFGFSFNTEAFF. CDR3 DNA sequence: TGTGCCAGTAGTTTTGGGTTCAGCTTCAACACTGAAGCTTTCTTT.

This clonotype was picked up many times. CDR3 in amino acids: CASSWTSGGTDTQYF. The DNA for the CDR3 is TGTGCCAGCAGCTGGACTAGCGGGGGCACAGATACGCAGTATTTT. This chain joins TRBV7-8 and TRBJ2-3; TRBD2 agrees at 12 bases. This CDR3 has 15 residues. The V segment lost 4 bases and the J segment 1 base; nucleotides outside the gene matches: 0. CDR1 and CDR2 from the germline V gene are SGHVS and FQNEAQ.

This clonotype showed up many times. V gene TRBV7-2 combines with J gene TRBJ2-3, with D possibly being TRBD2 (7 bases). Germline V gene data show CDR1 as SGHTA and CDR2 as FQGNSA. The CDR3 runs to 16 residues. V lost 5 bases, J lost 5 bases, and 20 bases lay in between. The CDR3 DNA follows: TGTGCCAGCAGCCTACTGGGAGGGGGGCTAGGAGATACGCAGTATTTT. It codes for CASSLLGGGLGDTQYF.

This clonotype has a count of ten or more. V and J are TRBV19 and TRBJ2-1; 9 bases are shared with TRBD2. Trimming removed 4 bases from V and 3 bases from J; junction bases left unmatched: 1. Germline CDR1 is LNHDA and CDR2 is SQIVND (reference sequence). CDR3 size: 14 residues. CDR3 coding DNA: TGTGCCAGTAGTAGCGGGAGGGACTACAATGAGCAGTTCTTC. Residues: CASSSGRDYNEQFF.

This sequence joins TRBV6-1 and TRBJ2-1; no reliable D call. Germline CDR1 is MNHNS and CDR2 is SASEGT. The CDR3 consists of 13 residues. V was pared by 5 bases and J by 9 bases, with 14 bases between. CDR3 sequence (DNA): TGTGCCAGCAGTCCTTTCTTGGGAAGTGAGCAGTTCTTC. Amino acids: CASSPFLGSEQFF.

This clonotype was picked up many times. The genes are TRBV5-5 and TRBJ2-3; 12 nucleotides align to TRBD2. The CDR3 has 18 residues. Germline V lookup: CDR1 SGHKS, CDR2 YYEKEE (reference sequence). With V trimmed by 1 base and J by 0 bases, 6 bases remained unmatched. CDR3 in DNA: TGTGCCAGCAGCTTGATTCGGACTAGCGGGGCTAGCACAGATACGCAGTATTTT. Protein product: CASSLIRTSGASTDTQYF.